The next 7 T cell receptor beta chains were all read from a single sample in a study of blood T cell repertoires in COVID-19 (dated by TCRdb to the early 2020s). The library was built by means of the immunoSEQ multiplex PCR assay. As stored in TCRdb, this immuneACCESS dataset retains in-frame rearrangements with V and J assigned. A fraction of the clones does not appear; measured against another copy, unresolved V genes explain less than half of the discrepancy, and the remainder lacks a known reason. The sample contains about 230,000 clones, around four fifths of them found a single time. The top ten hold approximately 5.4% of the sample. The sample consisted of peripheral blood. The receptors come from a man at least 80 years old with acute or convalescent COVID-19.

J is TRBJ2-2 and V is TRBV28, with D perhaps matching TRBD1 (5 bases). The germline V gene has CDR1 MDHEN and CDR2 SYDVKM. The V and J ends lost 4 bases and 3 bases respectively, with 6 bases between them. The CDR3 is made up of 13 amino acids. The DNA for the CDR3 is TGTGCCAGCAGTTCACAGGACACCGGGGAGCTGTTTTTT. Its protein is CASSSQDTGELFF. The full variable domain, in which reference TRBV28 and TRBJ2-2 provide the parts outside the CDR3, is DVKVTQSSRYLVKRTGEKVFLECVQDMDHENMFWYRQDPGLGLRLIYFSYDVKMKEKGDIPEGYSVSREKKERFSLILESASTNQTSMYLCASSSQDTGELFFGEGSRLTVL.

This chain connects TRBV11-2 to TRBJ2-5, with 7 bases identical to TRBD1. Per germline, CDR1 SGHAT and CDR2 FQNNGV. There are 15 residues in the CDR3. Trimming took 1 base from V and 4 from J; bases not matched to a gene: 6. The CDR3 coding sequence is TGTGCCAGCAGCTTAGCAGACAGGGTCCGAGAGACCCAGTACTTC. This gives the protein CASSLADRVRETQYF.

A few counts support this clone. The chain links TRBV2 to TRBJ2-7; 12 positions match TRBD2. Per germline, CDR1 SNHLY and CDR2 FYNNEI. J gave up 2 bases and V 5 bases, and 1 base lay outside the gene matches. There are 14 residues in the CDR3. CDR3 bases: TGTGCCAGCAGTCGACTAGCGGGAGCCTACGAGCAGTACTTC. It codes for CASSRLAGAYEQYF.

At least ten counts were recorded for this clone. The chain couples TRBV6-1 to TRBJ2-7; D perhaps matches TRBD1 (5 bases). The CDR3 is 15 amino acids. The V end was cut by 3 bases, the J end by 0 bases, with 12 bases between. Germline CDR1 and CDR2: MNHNS and SASEGT. DNA of the CDR3: TGTGCCAGCAGTGATAGGGGCCGTAGCTCCTACGAGCAGTACTTC. Its translation: CASSDRGRSSYEQYF.

This chain joins TRBV5-4 and TRBJ1-1, with 8 nucleotides matching TRBD1. The CDR3 covers 14 residues. With 3 bases clipped from V and 3 bases from J, the junction kept 4 bases outside the gene matches. The germline CDR1 and CDR2 sequences are SGHNT and YYREEE (reference sequence). The DNA of the CDR3 is TGTGCCAGCAGCTCCATCAGGGGGCACACTGAAGCTTTCTTT. As protein: CASSSIRGHTEAFF. The whole variable domain, filled in from reference TRBV5-4 and TRBJ1-1, reads ETGVTQSPTHLIKTRGQQVTLRCSSQSGHNTVSWYQQALGQGPQFIFQYYREEENGRGNFPPRFSGLQFPNYSSELNVNALELDDSALYLCASSSIRGHTEAFFGQGTRLTVV.

This sequence joins TRBV4-1 and TRBJ1-6; no clear D gene. Between the trimmed V and J ends, which lost 4 bases and 12 bases, there was a span of 7 bases. The CDR3 is made up of 11 amino acids. CDR1 is MGHRA, CDR2 YSYEKL, per germline. Written as DNA, the CDR3 is TGCGCCAGCAGCCTCGAGAGACCCCTCCACTTT. This translates into CASSLERPLHF.

This chain connects TRBV6-4 to TRBJ2-5, with TRBD1 matching over 10 bases. With V trimmed by 0 bases and J by 0 bases, 7 bases remained unmatched. This CDR3 contains 18 residues. Germline CDR1 reads MRHNA; CDR2 reads SNTAGT. DNA of the CDR3: TGTGCCAGCAGTGACTCGGAGGGACAGGGGCTTTACCAAGAGACCCAGTACTTC. Protein sequence: CASSDSEGQGLYQETQYF.